This TCR beta chain was captured by sequencing in a study of neoadjuvant anti-PD-1 for oral cavity cancer. Blood libraries mostly used roughly 500 ng genomic DNA, six replicates each. Clones were read by immunoSEQ multiplex PCR, and TCRdb kept only the in-frame ones, dropping some. In the table there are approximately 17,000 clones, 72% of which are singletons. The CDR3 covers 17 residues. Germline assignment: CDR1 SNHLY and CDR2 FYNNEI. Trimming stripped 6 bases from V and 2 bases from J, with 21 bases between. The chain combines TRBV2 with TRBJ2-3, with D possibly called TRBD1 or TRBD2 (6 bases each). The clonotype originates from a person between 35 and 79 years old with oral cavity squamous cell carcinoma. This sample comprised PBMCs, obtained before nivolumab (anti-PD-1) treatment. The CDR3 is CASREGDHWGATDTQYF. The CDR3 DNA sequence: TGTGCCAGCAGGGAGGGGGACCACTGGGGGGCCACAGATACGCAGTATTTT.